These T cell receptor beta chains were read from a single sample in a study of CD8+CD57+ T cells in acquired aplastic anemia. TCRdb redid the calling of the reads with MiXCR, one entry per CDR3 protein. The table includes about 98,000 distinct CDR3 sequences, 55% to 70% detected once. Sequencing was done on a sample of sorted CD4+, CD8+, or CD8+CD57+ T cells (not recorded which) from PBMCs. The receptors were gathered from a human donor with aplastic anemia. Each CDR3 is given without its conserved first and last residue. The order of the fields is V gene, clone size, J gene, CDR3 protein. Clone size, where shown, is once, few, many, or a class for clones that have expanded.

TRBV19	NA	TRBJ2-2	ASSEDRVNTGELF
TRBV6-1	NA	TRBJ2-7	ASSPNLDGTYEQY
TRBV9	once	TRBJ1-6	ASSGTGVRSPLH
TRBV25-1	NA	TRBJ2-7	ASSESELAIYEQY
TRBV12-5	NA	TRBJ2-5	ASGERLAGVETQY
TRBV24-1	NA	TRBJ2-3	ATSVRDRTDTQY
TRBV20-1	few	TRBJ1-5	SARVGNNQPQH
TRBV29-1	NA	TRBJ2-7	SVETRTGDEQY
TRBV20-1	NA	TRBJ2-6	SVGAGGANVLT
TRBV15	once	TRBJ2-7	ATSPQDGAFEQY
TRBV27	many	TRBJ2-7	ASRTDSYEQY
TRBV19	NA	TRBJ1-2	ASSQGASGGYT
TRBV29-1	NA	TRBJ1-1	SGGGTEAF
TRBV5-1	NA	TRBJ1-2	ASRGDSANYGYT
TRBV6-1	medium-sized	TRBJ2-7	ATRAGSSYEQY
TRBV19	few	TRBJ1-2	ASRSDRADGYT
TRBV20-1	NA	TRBJ2-7	SAPGMLYEQY
TRBV19	NA	TRBJ1-1	ASSIRGEGPSRAEAF
TRBV2	few	TRBJ1-6	ASSESLLPLH
TRBV20-1	NA	TRBJ2-1	SAFPPGLFNEQF
TRBV20-1	once	TRBJ2-5	SARDPAGQTQY
TRBV10-3	NA	TRBJ1-6	AISEPDYNSPLH
TRBV11-2	NA	TRBJ2-1	ASSLVAGPYNEQF
TRBV24-1	NA	TRBJ2-6	ATATGAGANVLT
TRBV10-3	NA	TRBJ2-3	ASSIYLAGVDTQY
TRBV24-1	NA	TRBJ1-5	ATSDPQGSPNQPQH
TRBV7-2	NA	TRBJ2-7	ASSRLGSYEQY
TRBV10-3	NA	TRBJ1-2	AISESPSGRGYT
TRBV7-9	NA	TRBJ2-7	ASRLASSYEQY
TRBV25-1	few	TRBJ2-2	ASTTLYGELF
TRBV15	few	TRBJ2-3	ATSALAGAITDTQY
TRBV15	NA	TRBJ1-1	ATSRAIMNTEAF
TRBV12-3/TRBV12-4	NA	TRBJ1-2	ASSLQPGQSYGYT
TRBV2	NA	TRBJ2-3	ASSDSSSTDTQY
TRBV7-3	NA	TRBJ2-3	ASSLNGRVGRSTDTQY